This T cell receptor beta chain was obtained from a study of T cells in Graves' hyperthyroidism and ophthalmopathy. Study overall: Peripheral blood was secured at the point of initial diagnosis, before any treatment. General study results and limits: Peripheral blood also featured most of the thyroid clonotypes expanded above 0.001.

The V gene's germline CDR1 is MNHNS and CDR2 SASEGT. This CDR3 has 16 amino acids. Trimming left V 0 bases short and J 5 bases short, with 13 bases between. Researchers amplified the TCR beta CDR3 regions from RNA transcripts. HTBI primers were used for first-round RT-PCR of the TCR CDR3. TCRdb processed the multiplex PCR reads anew with MiXCR; each CDR3 protein has one entry. The top ten clones hold approximately 8% of a sample with around 440,000 distinct CDR3 sequences, 15% to 19% of them seen once. This clonotype was found many times. Antigen unknown. No ophthalmopathy progression within 18 months constituted stable Graves' hyperthyroidism. Newly diagnosed hyperthyroidism patients aged 18 to 65 years had disease lasting under 2 months.

The sequencing input was blood. The chain links TRBV6-1 to TRBJ1-4; D not resolved. This TCR was recovered from a woman aged 18-30 years with Graves' hyperthyroidism. This CDR3 is CASSEAFPANNEKLFF. In nucleotides, the CDR3 is TGTGCCAGCAGTGAAGCGTTTCCGGCAAACAATGAAAAACTGTTTTTT.